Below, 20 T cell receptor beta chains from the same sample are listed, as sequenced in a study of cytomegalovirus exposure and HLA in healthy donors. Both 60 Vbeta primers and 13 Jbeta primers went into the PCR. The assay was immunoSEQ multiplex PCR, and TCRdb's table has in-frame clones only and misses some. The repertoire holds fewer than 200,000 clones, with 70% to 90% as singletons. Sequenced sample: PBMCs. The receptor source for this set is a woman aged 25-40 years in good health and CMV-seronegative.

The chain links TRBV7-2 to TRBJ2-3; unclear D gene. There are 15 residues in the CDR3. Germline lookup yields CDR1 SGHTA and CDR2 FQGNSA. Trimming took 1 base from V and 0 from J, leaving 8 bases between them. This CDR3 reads CASSLERSSTDTQYF. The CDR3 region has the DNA TGTGCCAGCAGCTTAGAGAGATCTAGCACAGATACGCAGTATTTT. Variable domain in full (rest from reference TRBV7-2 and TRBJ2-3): GAGVSQSPSNKVTEKGKDVELRCDPISGHTALYWYRQSLGQGLEFLIYFQGNSAPDKSGLPSDRFSAERTGGSVSTLTIQRTQQEDSAVYLCASSLERSSTDTQYFGPGTRLTVL.

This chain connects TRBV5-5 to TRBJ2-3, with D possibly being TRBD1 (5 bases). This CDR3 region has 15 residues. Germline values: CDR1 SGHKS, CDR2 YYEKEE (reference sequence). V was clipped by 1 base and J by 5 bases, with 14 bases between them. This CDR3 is CASSLFSRVRDTQYF. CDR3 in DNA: TGTGCCAGCAGCTTGTTCTCCAGGGTCAGAGATACGCAGTATTTT.

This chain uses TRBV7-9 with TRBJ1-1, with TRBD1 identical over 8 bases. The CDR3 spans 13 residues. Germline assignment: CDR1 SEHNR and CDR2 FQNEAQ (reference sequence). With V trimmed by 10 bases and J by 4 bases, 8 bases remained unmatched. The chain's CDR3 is CAIKTGEFTEAFF. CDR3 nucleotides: TGTGCCATCAAGACAGGGGAATTCACTGAAGCTTTCTTT. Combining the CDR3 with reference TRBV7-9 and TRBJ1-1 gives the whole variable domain DTGVSQNPRHKITKRGQNVTFRCDPISEHNRLYWYRQTLGQGPEFLTYFQNEAQLEKSRLLSDRFSAERPKGSFSTLEIQRTEQGDSAMYLCAIKTGEFTEAFFGQGTRLTVV.

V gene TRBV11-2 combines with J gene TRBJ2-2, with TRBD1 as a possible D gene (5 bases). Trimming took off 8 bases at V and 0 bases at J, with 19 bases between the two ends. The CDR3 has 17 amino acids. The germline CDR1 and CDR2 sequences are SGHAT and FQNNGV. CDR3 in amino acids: CASPRAGKGANTGELFF. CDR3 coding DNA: TGTGCCAGCCCTAGAGCAGGGAAAGGAGCGAACACCGGGGAGCTGTTTTTT.

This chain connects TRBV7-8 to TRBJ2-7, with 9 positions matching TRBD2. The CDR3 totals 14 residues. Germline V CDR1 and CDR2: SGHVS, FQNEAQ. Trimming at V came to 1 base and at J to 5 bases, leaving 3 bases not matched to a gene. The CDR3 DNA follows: TGTGCCAGCAGCTTAGGAGCGGGAGGAAACGAGCAGTACTTC. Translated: CASSLGAGGNEQYF.

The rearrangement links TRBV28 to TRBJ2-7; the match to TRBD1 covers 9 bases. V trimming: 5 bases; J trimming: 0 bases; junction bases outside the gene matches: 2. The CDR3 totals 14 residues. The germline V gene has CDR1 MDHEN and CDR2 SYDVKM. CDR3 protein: CASSNRGRSYEQYF. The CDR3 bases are TGTGCCAGCAGTAACAGGGGGCGCTCCTACGAGCAGTACTTC.

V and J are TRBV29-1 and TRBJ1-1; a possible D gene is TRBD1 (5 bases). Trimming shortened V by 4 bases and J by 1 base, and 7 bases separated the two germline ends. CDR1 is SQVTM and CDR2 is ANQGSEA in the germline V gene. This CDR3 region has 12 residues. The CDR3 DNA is TGCAGCGTTGTTGGACAGAACACTGAAGCTTTCTTT. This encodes CSVVGQNTEAFF.

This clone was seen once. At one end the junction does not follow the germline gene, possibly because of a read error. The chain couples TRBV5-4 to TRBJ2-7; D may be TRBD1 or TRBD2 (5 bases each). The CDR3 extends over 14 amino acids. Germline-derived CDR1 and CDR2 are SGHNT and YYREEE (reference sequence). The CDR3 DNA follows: TGTGCCGGCAGCTTGGCGGGCAGGGACTACGAGCAGTACTTC. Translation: CAGSLAGRDYEQYF.

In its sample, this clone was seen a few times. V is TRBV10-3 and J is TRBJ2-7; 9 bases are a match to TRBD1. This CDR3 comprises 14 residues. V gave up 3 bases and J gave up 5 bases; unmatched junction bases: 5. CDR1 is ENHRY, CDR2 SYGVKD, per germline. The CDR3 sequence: CAISDGTGSDEQYF. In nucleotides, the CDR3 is TGTGCCATCAGTGATGGGACAGGGTCCGACGAGCAGTACTTC.

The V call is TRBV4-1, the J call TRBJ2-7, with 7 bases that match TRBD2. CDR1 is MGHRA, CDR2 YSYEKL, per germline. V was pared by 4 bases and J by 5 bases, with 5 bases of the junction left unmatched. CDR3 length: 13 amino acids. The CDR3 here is CASSLLAHHEQYF. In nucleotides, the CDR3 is TGCGCCAGCAGCCTACTAGCGCATCACGAGCAGTACTTC.

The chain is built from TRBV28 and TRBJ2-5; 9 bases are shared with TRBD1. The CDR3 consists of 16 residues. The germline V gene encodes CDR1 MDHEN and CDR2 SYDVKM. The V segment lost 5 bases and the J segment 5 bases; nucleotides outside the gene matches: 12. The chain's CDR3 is CASSPPGTGSAETQYF. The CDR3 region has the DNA TGTGCCAGCAGTCCTCCCGGGACAGGGTCGGCGGAGACCCAGTACTTC.

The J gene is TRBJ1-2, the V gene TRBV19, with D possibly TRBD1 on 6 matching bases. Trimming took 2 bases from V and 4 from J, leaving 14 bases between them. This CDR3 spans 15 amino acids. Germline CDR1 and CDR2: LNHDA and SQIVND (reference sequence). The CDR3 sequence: CASSIPGRGSYGYTF. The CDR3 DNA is TGTGCCAGTAGTATACCGGGCAGGGGAAGCTATGGCTACACCTTC.

The CDR3 here is CASSQDRGVNTEAFF. The CDR3, as DNA: TGCGCCAGCAGCCAAGACAGGGGAGTGAACACTGAAGCTTTCTTT. J is TRBJ1-1 and V is TRBV4-1, with D maybe TRBD1 (6 bases). V was clipped by 0 bases and J by 0 bases, with 8 bases between them. There are 15 residues in the CDR3. The germline CDR1 and CDR2 sequences are MGHRA and YSYEKL.

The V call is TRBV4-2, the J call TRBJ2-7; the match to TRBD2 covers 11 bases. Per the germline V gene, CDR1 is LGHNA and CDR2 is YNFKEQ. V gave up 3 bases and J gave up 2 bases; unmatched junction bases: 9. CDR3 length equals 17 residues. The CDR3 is CASSQHSLAGGTYEQYF. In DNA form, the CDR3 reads TGTGCCAGCAGCCAGCACTCCCTAGCGGGAGGAACCTACGAGCAGTACTTC.

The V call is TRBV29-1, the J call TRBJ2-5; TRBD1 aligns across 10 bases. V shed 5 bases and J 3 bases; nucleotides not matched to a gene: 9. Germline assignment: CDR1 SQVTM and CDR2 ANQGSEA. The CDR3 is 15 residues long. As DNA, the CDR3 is TGCAGCGTTAATTGGCCCGGGACAGGGGAAGAGACCCAGTACTTC. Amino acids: CSVNWPGTGEETQYF.

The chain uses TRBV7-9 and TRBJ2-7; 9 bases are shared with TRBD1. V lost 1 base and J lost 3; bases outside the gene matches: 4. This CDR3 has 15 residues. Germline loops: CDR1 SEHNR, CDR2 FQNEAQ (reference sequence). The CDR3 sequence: CASSLVWDRVYEQYF. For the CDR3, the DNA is TGTGCCAGCAGCTTAGTTTGGGACAGGGTCTACGAGCAGTACTTC. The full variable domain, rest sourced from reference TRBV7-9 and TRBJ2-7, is DTGVSQNPRHKITKRGQNVTFRCDPISEHNRLYWYRQTLGQGPEFLTYFQNEAQLEKSRLLSDRFSAERPKGSFSTLEIQRTEQGDSAMYLCASSLVWDRVYEQYFGPGTRLTVT.

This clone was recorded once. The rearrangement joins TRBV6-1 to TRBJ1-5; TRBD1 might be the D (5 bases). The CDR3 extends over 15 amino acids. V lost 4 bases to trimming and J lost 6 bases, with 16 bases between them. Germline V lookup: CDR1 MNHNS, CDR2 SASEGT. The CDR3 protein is CASSGQWAQGQPQHF. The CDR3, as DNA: TGTGCCAGCAGTGGCCAGTGGGCGCAGGGTCAGCCCCAGCATTTT.

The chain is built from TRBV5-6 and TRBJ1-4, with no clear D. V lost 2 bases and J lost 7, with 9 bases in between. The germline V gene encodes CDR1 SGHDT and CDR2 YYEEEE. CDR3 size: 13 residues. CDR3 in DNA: TGTGCCAGCAGCTTAGGGAGCGGTGAAAAACTGTTTTTT. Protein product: CASSLGSGEKLFF.

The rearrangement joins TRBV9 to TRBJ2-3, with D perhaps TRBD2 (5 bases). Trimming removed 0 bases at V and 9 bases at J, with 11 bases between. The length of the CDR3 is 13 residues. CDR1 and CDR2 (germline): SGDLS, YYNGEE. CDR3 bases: TGTGCCAGCAGCGTAGATCAGGCGGGCACGCAGTATTTT. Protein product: CASSVDQAGTQYF. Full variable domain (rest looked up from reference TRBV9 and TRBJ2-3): DSGVTQTPKHLITATGQRVTLRCSPRSGDLSVYWYQQSLDQGLQFLIQYYNGEERAKGNILERFSAQQFPDLHSELNLSSLELGDSALYFCASSVDQAGTQYFGPGTRLTVL.

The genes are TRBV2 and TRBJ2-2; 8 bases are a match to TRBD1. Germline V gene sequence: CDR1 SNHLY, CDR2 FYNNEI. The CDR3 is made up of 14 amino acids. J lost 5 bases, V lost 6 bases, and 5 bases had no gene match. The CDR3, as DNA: TGTGCCAGCAGCCGGGACAGGCTTACCGGGGAGCTGTTTTTT. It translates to CASSRDRLTGELFF.